This T cell receptor (beta chain) emerged from a study of chemoradiotherapy in HPV16-positive cancers. General study findings and limits: Non-HPV-specific T cells did not expand in tumors during treatment, whereas candidate HPV-specific clones and E7-related motifs did. In HPV16-positive patients, HPV-responsive T-cell expansion tracked better recurrence-free survival.

The table came from immunoSEQ multiplex PCR; TCRdb's copy has only in-frame clones and leaves some out. The top ten clones hold roughly 5.5% of a sample with approximately 13,000 clones, roughly 88% of them seen once. From germline, CDR1 is SNHLY and CDR2 FYNNEI. The CDR3 is made up of 12 amino acids. Between the trimmed V and J ends, which lost 1 base and 11 bases, there was a span of 11 bases. Comment on this clone: Its target is not known.

The receptor comes from a human donor with HPV-associated anogenital cancer. The chain is built from TRBV2 and TRBJ1-1, with unresolved D. The sequences come from blood, collected from a patient who underwent chemoradiotherapy. The CDR3 nucleotides are TGTGCCAGCAGTGAAGGGTGGGGAGCGGCTTTCTTT. Translated: CASSEGWGAAFF.